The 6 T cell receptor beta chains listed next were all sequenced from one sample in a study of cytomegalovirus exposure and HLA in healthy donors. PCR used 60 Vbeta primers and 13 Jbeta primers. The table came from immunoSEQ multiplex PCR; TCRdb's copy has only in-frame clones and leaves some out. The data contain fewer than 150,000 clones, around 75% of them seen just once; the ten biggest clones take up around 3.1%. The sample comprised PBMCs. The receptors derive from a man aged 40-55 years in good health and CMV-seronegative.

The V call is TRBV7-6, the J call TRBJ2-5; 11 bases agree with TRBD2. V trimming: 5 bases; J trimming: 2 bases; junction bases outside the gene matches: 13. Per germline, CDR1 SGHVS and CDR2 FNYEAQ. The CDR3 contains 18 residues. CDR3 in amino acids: CASSPWGSGGAEQETQYF. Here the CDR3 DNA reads TGTGCCAGCAGCCCGTGGGGTAGCGGGGGGGCCGAGCAAGAGACCCAGTACTTC.

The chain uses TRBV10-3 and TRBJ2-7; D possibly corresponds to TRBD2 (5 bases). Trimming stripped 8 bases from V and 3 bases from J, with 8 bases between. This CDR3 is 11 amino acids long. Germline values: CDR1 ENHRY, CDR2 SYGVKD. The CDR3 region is CAIAGNYEQYF. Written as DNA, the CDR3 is TGTGCCATCGCCGGGAACTACGAGCAGTACTTC.

CDR3 bases: TGTGCCAGCAGCCTCGACAGGGAGGATCTGGACGAGCAGTACTTC. It specifies CASSLDREDLDEQYF. The chain uses TRBV7-3 and TRBJ2-7; D perhaps matches TRBD1 (7 bases). This CDR3 has 15 residues. From germline, CDR1 is SGHTA and CDR2 FQGTGA. The V and J ends lost 5 bases and 5 bases respectively, with 19 bases between them.

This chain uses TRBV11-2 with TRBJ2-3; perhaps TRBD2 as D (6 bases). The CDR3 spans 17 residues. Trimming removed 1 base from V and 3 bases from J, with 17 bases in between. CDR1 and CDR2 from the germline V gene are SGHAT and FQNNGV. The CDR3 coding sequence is TGTGCCAGCAGCTTAGGATTTACCAGGGCGGGAACAGATACGCAGTATTTT. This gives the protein CASSLGFTRAGTDTQYF.

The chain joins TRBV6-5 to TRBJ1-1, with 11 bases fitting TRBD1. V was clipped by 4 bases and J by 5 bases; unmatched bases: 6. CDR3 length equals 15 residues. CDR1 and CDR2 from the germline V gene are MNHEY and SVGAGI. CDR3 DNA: TGTGCCAGCAGTTCCGGGACAGGGGGAAGAACTGAAGCTTTCTTT. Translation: CASSSGTGGRTEAFF.

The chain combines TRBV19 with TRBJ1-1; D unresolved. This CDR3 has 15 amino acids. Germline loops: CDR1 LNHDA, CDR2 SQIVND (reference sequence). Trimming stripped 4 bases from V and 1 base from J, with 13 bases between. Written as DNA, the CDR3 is TGTGCCAGTAGTAGGAGCGAAGCACCGAACACTGAAGCTTTCTTT. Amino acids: CASSRSEAPNTEAFF.